The 5 T cell receptor beta chains reported below all come from one sample, sequenced in a study of chemoradiotherapy in HPV16-positive cancers. Profiled with immunoSEQ multiplex PCR; TCRdb holds only in-frame clones, not every one. This table has some 7,400 clones, roughly four fifths appearing once. This sample comprised tumor tissue, obtained from a patient who underwent chemoradiotherapy. All receptors come from a human donor with HPV-associated anogenital cancer.

The rearrangement links TRBV30 to TRBJ1-6; no clear D gene. The CDR3 runs to 13 residues. The germline V gene has CDR1 GTSNPN and CDR2 SVGIG (reference sequence). The V gene lost 2 bases and the J gene lost 5 bases, with 7 bases spanning the gap. The CDR3 coding sequence is TGTGCCTGGAGTAGGGAGCATAATTCACCCCTCCACTTT. Residues: CAWSREHNSPLHF. Drawing the rest from reference TRBV30 and TRBJ1-6, the complete variable domain is SQTIHQWPATLVQPVGSPLSLECTVEGTSNPNLYWYRQAAGRGLQLLFYSVGIGQISSEVPQNLSASRPQDRQFILSSKKLLLSDSGFYLCAWSREHNSPLHFGNGTRLTVT.

The CDR3 sequence: CASSTQPGLALTGELFF. Written as DNA, the CDR3 is TGTGCCAGCAGCACCCAACCGGGACTAGCTTTAACCGGGGAGCTGTTTTTT. V usage is TRBV7-2 and J usage is TRBJ2-2; the match to TRBD2 covers 9 bases. V was clipped by 5 bases and J by 5 bases; unmatched bases: 12. In germline, CDR1 is SGHTA, CDR2 FQGNSA. CDR3 length equals 17 residues.

This clone was seen just once. The chain couples TRBV13 to TRBJ2-7; D perhaps matches TRBD1 (5 bases). Germline V gives CDR1 PRHDT, CDR2 FYEKMQ (reference sequence). The V end was cut by 5 bases, the J end by 5 bases, with 13 bases between. The CDR3 runs 13 residues. The CDR3 bases are TGTGCCAGCAGCCGACAGATCACAGACGAGCAGTACTTC. It is translated as CASSRQITDEQYF.

The genes are TRBV7-3 and TRBJ2-5; either TRBD1 or TRBD2 may supply D (5 bases each). V was clipped by 4 bases and J by 1 base, with 10 bases between them. This CDR3 spans 14 amino acids. Per the germline V gene, CDR1 is SGHTA and CDR2 is FQGTGA. Here the CDR3 reads CASSSTGAQETQYF. The CDR3 nucleotides are TGTGCCAGCAGCTCGACCGGGGCCCAAGAGACCCAGTACTTC.

This clone appeared a single time. The chain has TRBV30 and TRBJ1-2; unclear D gene. Trimming cost V 0 bases and J 5 bases, with 7 bases left between them. This CDR3 has 12 amino acids. Looked up from germline, CDR1 is GTSNPN and CDR2 is SVGIG (reference sequence). The CDR3 region is CAWSVHPYGYTF. CDR3 DNA sequence: TGTGCCTGGAGTGTCCATCCGTATGGCTACACCTTC.